This paragraph covers one TCR beta chain sequence. The sample originates from a study of shared clonotypes between healthy human individuals. The naive CD8 subset, CD45RO-negative cells positively selected for CCR7, excluded terminally differentiated effector memory CD45RA+ cells. Libraries were prepared by immunoSEQ multiplex PCR; TCRdb keeps only in-frame clonotypes and omits some of them. The profile shows about 1,800,000 clones, approximately 94% of them singletons. The CDR3 covers 14 residues. CDR1 and CDR2 (germline): SGHRS, YFSETQ. Trimming removed 4 bases at V and 2 bases at J, with 11 bases between.

The specimen was naive CD8+ T cells sorted from blood. This sequence was found in a man aged 18 to 30 in good health. The chain joins TRBV5-1 to TRBJ2-3; D is possibly TRBD2 (6 bases). The CDR3 protein is CASSEGLVTDTQYF. The CDR3 region has the DNA TGCGCCAGCAGCGAGGGACTTGTCACAGATACGCAGTATTTT.